The 4 T cell receptor beta chains presented below share a single source sample, sequenced in a study of blood T cell repertoires in COVID-19. The table came from immunoSEQ multiplex PCR; TCRdb's copy has only in-frame clones and leaves some out. The sample carries about 170,000 clones, 83% recorded once. The sequenced material came from peripheral blood. These receptors all stem from a woman aged 65 to 85 who had recovered from COVID-19.

This rearrangement joins TRBV5-1 to TRBJ2-7, with D maybe TRBD2 (6 bases). V lost 0 bases and J lost 1, with 8 bases in between. Germline V gene data show CDR1 as SGHRS and CDR2 as YFSETQ. The CDR3 runs 14 residues. The CDR3 nucleotides are TGCGCCAGCAGCTTGGCCGCGGGGTCCTACGAGCAGTACTTC. This sequence encodes CASSLAAGSYEQYF.

The gene calls are TRBV7-8 and TRBJ2-2, with 12 bases that match TRBD2. V was clipped by 2 bases and J by 4 bases; unmatched bases: 11. Germline lookup yields CDR1 SGHVS and CDR2 FQNEAQ. The length of the CDR3 is 19 residues. The CDR3 sequence is CASSLLAGGPRVGTGELFF. As DNA, the CDR3 is TGTGCCAGCAGCTTACTAGCGGGAGGGCCGAGGGTAGGCACCGGGGAGCTGTTTTTT.

This clone has only a few counts. The chain has TRBV4-3 and TRBJ2-7; 10 bases agree with TRBD2. The CDR3 has 15 residues. Trimming took 0 bases from V and 6 from J; bases not matched to a gene: 5. CDR1 and CDR2 (germline): LGHNA, YSLEER. CDR3 sequence: CASSQDFLAGVEQYF. DNA of the CDR3: TGCGCCAGCAGCCAAGATTTCCTAGCGGGAGTCGAGCAGTACTTC.

This clone has just one count. V usage is TRBV5-1 and J usage is TRBJ2-7; 7 bases agree with TRBD1. J lost 5 bases, V lost 2 bases, and 1 base had no gene match. The CDR3 totals 12 residues. Germline CDR1 reads SGHRS; CDR2 reads YFSETQ. CDR3 DNA: TGCGCCAGCAGCTTTACAGGGGACGAGCAGTACTTC. It specifies CASSFTGDEQYF.